A single sample gave rise to the 21 T cell receptor beta chains below, sequenced in a study of T cell responses to AZD1222 COVID-19 vaccine. The data were produced by immunoSEQ multiplex PCR, yet TCRdb's version contains in-frame clones alone and is incomplete. The sample includes 150,000 or so clones, 90% to 95% of them seen just once. Sequenced material: peripheral blood, taken 28 days after the second AZD1222 dose. These receptor sequences come from an adult who received the AZD1222 COVID-19 vaccine.

This clone was seen just once. The CDR3: CASSSHDRTFRELFF. CDR3 nucleotides: TGTGCCAGCAGTTCCCACGACAGGACATTCAGGGAGCTGTTTTTT. The J gene is TRBJ2-2, the V gene TRBV6-2 or TRBV6-3; tentatively, D is TRBD1 (6 bases). Per germline, CDR1 MNHEY and CDR2 SVGEGT. V dropped 4 bases and J dropped 9 bases, with 18 bases sitting between them. The CDR3 extends over 15 amino acids.

The CDR3 nucleotides read TGCACCAGCAGCCATGGGACAGAGAATAACTCTGGAAACACCATATATTTT. Its protein is CTSSHGTENNSGNTIYF. The chain carries TRBV1 and TRBJ1-3; the listed D gene, TRBD1, was not tested against the DNA. TRBV1 has pseudogene status. This CDR3 spans 17 amino acids.

This clone was recorded once. The CDR3 protein is CASSLAPNTEAFF. CDR3 nucleotide sequence: TGTGCCAGCAGTCTTGCCCCGAACACTGAAGCTTTCTTT. The chain links TRBV6-5 to TRBJ1-1, with D unclear. Trimming took 5 bases from V and 1 from J, leaving 8 bases between them. The V gene's germline CDR1 is MNHEY and CDR2 SVGAGI. The CDR3 is 13 residues long.

The rearrangement joins TRBV28 to TRBJ1-5; D gene uncertain. CDR3 length equals 16 residues. Germline V gene lookup returns CDR1 MDHEN and CDR2 SYDVKM. Trimming stripped 7 bases from V and 4 bases from J, with 20 bases between. The CDR3 bases are TGTGCCAGCAAGGCGGCGGGGAAGGGTCAAAATCAGCCCCAGCATTTT. Translation: CASKAAGKGQNQPQHF.

The V and J genes are TRBV10-3 and TRBJ2-4, with TRBD1 matching over 8 bases. The V gene's germline CDR1 is ENHRY and CDR2 SYGVKD. With 2 bases clipped from V and 3 bases from J, the junction kept 6 bases outside the gene matches. The CDR3 extends over 16 amino acids. The CDR3 DNA reads TGTGCCATCAGTGAGAGTGGTGGACAGGGCAAAAACATTCAGTACTTC. It is translated as CAISESGGQGKNIQYF.

The chain carries TRBV15 and TRBJ2-5; 7 bases fit TRBD2. This CDR3 spans 18 amino acids. Trimming cost V 0 bases and J 6 bases; bases outside gene matches: 16. Germline lookup yields CDR1 LNHNV and CDR2 YYDKDF (reference sequence). As DNA, the CDR3 is TGTGCCACCAGCAGAGATAGGAAGCGGGACCGCCCGGAGAAGACCCAGTACTTC. Translation: CATSRDRKRDRPEKTQYF.

The rearrangement joins TRBV7-6 to TRBJ2-2; unclear D gene. With 1 base removed from V and 2 bases from J, the gap between germline ends came to 5 bases. The CDR3 sequence is 14 residues long. Germline CDR1 and CDR2: SGHVS and FNYEAQ. This CDR3 is CASSLGANTGELFF. The DNA of the CDR3 is TGTGCCAGCAGCTTAGGGGCTAACACCGGGGAGCTGTTTTTT. The full variable domain, completed using reference TRBV7-6 and TRBJ2-2, is GAGVSQSPRYKVTKRGQDVALRCDPISGHVSLYWYRQALGQGPEFLTYFNYEAQQDKSGLPNDRFSAERPEGSISTLTIQRTEQRDSAMYRCASSLGANTGELFFGEGSRLTVL.

For the CDR3, the DNA is TGCGCCAGCAGCCAAGAAGCAGGGGGCAATCAGCCCCAGCATTTT. Its translation: CASSQEAGGNQPQHF. This chain links TRBV4-3 with TRBJ1-5, with a possible D match to TRBD1 (6 bases). Per the germline V gene, CDR1 is LGHNA and CDR2 is YSLEER. The CDR3 covers 15 residues. The germline V and J ends were trimmed by 0 bases and 2 bases, with 8 bases remaining between them.

The chain combines TRBV28 with TRBJ1-1, with TRBD1 as a possible D gene (5 bases). V was clipped by 6 bases and J by 0 bases, with 17 bases between them. Germline V lookup: CDR1 MDHEN, CDR2 SYDVKM. This CDR3 has 16 residues. This CDR3 reads CASRPVGEVLNTEAFF. The CDR3 nucleotides read TGTGCCAGCAGACCGGTGGGGGAGGTATTGAACACTGAAGCTTTCTTT.

The V call is TRBV7-9, the J call TRBJ1-2; D uncertain. The germline CDR1 and CDR2 sequences are SEHNR and FQNEAQ (reference sequence). With 3 bases removed from V and 8 bases from J, the gap between germline ends came to 25 bases. The CDR3 extends over 17 amino acids. CDR3 protein: CASSFNALLDTKGGYTF. As DNA, the CDR3 is TGTGCCAGCAGCTTTAACGCGCTGCTGGATACAAAAGGGGGCTACACCTTC.

V is TRBV2 and J is TRBJ1-5, with TRBD1 as a possible D gene (5 bases). The V end lost 8 bases, the J end lost 4 bases, and 12 bases lay between the germline ends. This CDR3 contains 13 residues. The germline V gene has CDR1 SNHLY and CDR2 FYNNEI. CDR3 sequence reads: CASEGTANQPQHF. CDR3 bases: TGTGCCAGCGAGGGGACCGCAAATCAGCCCCAGCATTTT.

About this clone: Germline is not matched at one junction end, which may reflect a read error. The chain's CDR3 is CASGEQGTETQYF. The DNA for the CDR3 is TGCGCCAGCGGTGAACAGGGTACCGAGACCCAGTACTTC. J is TRBJ2-5 and V is TRBV10-2; D might be TRBD1 (6 bases). The CDR3 runs 13 residues. The germline V gene has CDR1 WSHSY and CDR2 SAAADI.

This chain connects TRBV7-9 to TRBJ2-5; no reliable D call. With 0 bases removed from V and 5 bases from J, the gap between germline ends came to 7 bases. The germline V gene has CDR1 SEHNR and CDR2 FQNEAQ (reference sequence). The CDR3 covers 13 residues. The CDR3 loop is CASSLAPIETQYF. CDR3 sequence (DNA): TGTGCCAGCAGCTTAGCCCCAATTGAGACCCAGTACTTC.

The J gene is TRBJ1-1, the V gene TRBV5-8; D unclear. Germline assignment: CDR1 SGHTS and CDR2 YDEGEE. The CDR3 is made up of 14 amino acids. V lost 0 bases and J 0 bases, leaving 6 bases between the germline ends. The CDR3 nucleotides are TGTGCCAGCAGCTTGGGGACGGTGAACACTGAAGCTTTCTTT. Its protein is CASSLGTVNTEAFF.

This sequence joins TRBV4-3 and TRBJ1-5; TRBD1 matches at 7 bases. The ends lost 2 bases at V and 5 bases at J; junction bases unmatched: 6. Germline CDR1 reads LGHNA; CDR2 reads YSLEER. This CDR3 contains 15 residues. The CDR3 DNA is TGCGCCAGCAGCCAATACACAGGGGAGCATCAGCCCCAGCATTTT. Translation: CASSQYTGEHQPQHF.

The chain employs TRBV27 and TRBJ2-6; possible D gene TRBD1, 5 bases. There are 14 residues in the CDR3. V was clipped by 3 bases and J by 4 bases, with 7 bases between them. From germline, CDR1 is MNHEY and CDR2 SMNVEV (reference sequence). The CDR3 protein is CASSFRAGANVLTF. Written as DNA, the CDR3 is TGTGCCAGCAGTTTCAGGGCCGGGGCCAACGTCCTGACTTTC.

The V gene is TRBV1, the J gene TRBJ2-2; the tabulated D call, TRBD1, remains unverified against the DNA. TRBV1 is described as a pseudogene. This CDR3 has 16 amino acids. CDR3 in DNA: TGCACCAGCACCAAAAACAGGGGGTCCAACACCGGGGAGCTGTTTTTT. Protein sequence: CTSTKNRGSNTGELFF.

J is TRBJ1-2 and V is TRBV4-1; D remains unclear. The CDR3 spans 14 residues. The germline gives CDR1 MGHRA, CDR2 YSYEKL. V dropped 0 bases and J dropped 8 bases, with 13 bases sitting between them. DNA of the CDR3: TGCGCCAGCAGCCAAGAGCTGCATTTAGGAGGCTACACCTTC. Translated: CASSQELHLGGYTF.

This clone was detected a few times. The rearrangement links TRBV4-1 to TRBJ2-7; 7 bases align to TRBD1. The CDR3 is made up of 15 amino acids. V was clipped by 2 bases and J by 6 bases; unmatched bases: 10. Per germline, CDR1 MGHRA and CDR2 YSYEKL. This chain's CDR3 is CASSQSQRQGIEQYF. CDR3 nucleotide sequence: TGCGCCAGCAGCCAATCCCAAAGACAGGGCATCGAGCAGTACTTC.

CDR3 sequence reads: CASSLVWGGPGNTIYF. CDR3 coding DNA: TGTGCCAGCAGTTTGGTTTGGGGAGGGCCTGGAAACACCATATATTTT. The chain couples TRBV28 to TRBJ1-3; D not certain. Between the trimmed V and J ends, which lost 3 bases and 2 bases, there was a span of 14 bases. The germline gives CDR1 MDHEN, CDR2 SYDVKM. This CDR3 comprises 16 residues.

The chain joins TRBV11-2 to TRBJ2-7; 7 positions match TRBD1. The CDR3 is 14 amino acids. J lost 4 bases, V lost 5 bases, and 8 bases had no gene match. Per the germline V gene, CDR1 is SGHAT and CDR2 is FQNNGV. The CDR3 DNA reads as TGTGCCAGCAGCCTCGCGGACAGGAGGTACGAGCAGTACTTC. This codes for CASSLADRRYEQYF.